This is a list of T cell receptor beta chains from one sample in a study of blood T cell repertoires in COVID-19. Profiled with immunoSEQ multiplex PCR; TCRdb holds only in-frame clones, not every one. The sample gives approximately 210,000 clones, 86% of which show up once; 0.6% to 1% is in the top ten. The material sequenced was peripheral blood. These receptors were collected from a woman between 65 and 79 years old with acute or convalescent COVID-19. CDR3s include the opening cysteine and the closing phenylalanine or tryptophan. Fields, in order: D gene, J gene, V gene, clone size, CDR3 DNA, CDR3 protein. D genes are given only for firm matches. A row's size may be missing; if present it is once, few, many or a size class.

D gene: -
J gene: TRBJ1-2
V gene: TRBV6-2/TRBV6-3
clone size: few
CDR3 DNA: TGTGCCAGCAGTCTGGACAGCTCTAACTATGGCTACACCTTC
CDR3 protein: CASSLDSSNYGYTF

D gene: TRBD1
J gene: TRBJ2-5
V gene: TRBV7-8
clone size: -
CDR3 DNA: TGTGCCAGCAGCTTAGCCACCGGACAGGCAGAGACCCAGTACTTC
CDR3 protein: CASSLATGQAETQYF

D gene: -
J gene: TRBJ2-2
V gene: TRBV18
clone size: once
CDR3 DNA: TGTGCCAGCTCGCCTGGGAGAGGGAACACCGGGGAGCTGTTTTTT
CDR3 protein: CASSPGRGNTGELFF

D gene: -
J gene: TRBJ1-5
V gene: TRBV18
clone size: -
CDR3 DNA: TGTGCCAGCTCACCACTCCAGGGGAGAGATCAGCCCCAGCATTTT
CDR3 protein: CASSPLQGRDQPQHF

D gene: -
J gene: TRBJ2-3
V gene: TRBV6-2/TRBV6-3
clone size: -
CDR3 DNA: TGTGCCAGCAGCGACTCCCCCGCAGATACGCAGTATTTT
CDR3 protein: CASSDSPADTQYF

D gene: -
J gene: TRBJ1-2
V gene: TRBV4-1
clone size: -
CDR3 DNA: TGCGCCAGCAGAGAGGGGGTTGGCTACACCTTC
CDR3 protein: CASREGVGYTF

D gene: -
J gene: TRBJ2-1
V gene: TRBV2
clone size: -
CDR3 DNA: TGTGCCAGCAGTGAGTTTAGTGAGCAGTTCTTC
CDR3 protein: CASSEFSEQFF

D gene: TRBD1
J gene: TRBJ1-6
V gene: TRBV27
clone size: -
CDR3 DNA: TGTGCCAGCAAGGGGACAGGTCAATCACCCCTCCACTTT
CDR3 protein: CASKGTGQSPLHF

D gene: TRBD2
J gene: TRBJ2-2
V gene: TRBV5-6
clone size: -
CDR3 DNA: TGTGCCAGCAGCTTGGGGCGGGAGGGCCACGCCGGGGAGCTGTTTTTT
CDR3 protein: CASSLGREGHAGELFF

D gene: -
J gene: TRBJ1-2
V gene: TRBV27
clone size: -
CDR3 DNA: TGTGCCAGCAGAACCTCTCACGGGTTTGGCTACACCTTC
CDR3 protein: CASRTSHGFGYTF

D gene: TRBD1
J gene: TRBJ2-1
V gene: TRBV18
clone size: -
CDR3 DNA: TGTGCCAGCTCACCAGGAGGACAGGGTAGTGTTGAGCAGTTCTTC
CDR3 protein: CASSPGGQGSVEQFF

D gene: -
J gene: TRBJ2-7
V gene: TRBV19
clone size: -
CDR3 DNA: TGTGCCAGTAGTGATTCGTGGGGACACAACGGTAACGAGCAGTACTTC
CDR3 protein: CASSDSWGHNGNEQYF

D gene: TRBD1
J gene: TRBJ1-2
V gene: TRBV28
clone size: -
CDR3 DNA: TGTGCCAGCAGTTTCCAAGCGCGCAGGGGGGTTATTTATGGCTACACCTTC
CDR3 protein: CASSFQARRGVIYGYTF

D gene: TRBD1
J gene: TRBJ1-5
V gene: TRBV15
clone size: -
CDR3 DNA: TGTGCCACCAGCAGAGATCGGGTCAGGGGGGTACAGCCCCAGCATTTT
CDR3 protein: CATSRDRVRGVQPQHF

D gene: TRBD1
J gene: TRBJ1-1
V gene: TRBV11-1
clone size: -
CDR3 DNA: TGTGCCAGCAGCTTAGAGACAGGGAGGAACACTGAAGCTTTCTTT
CDR3 protein: CASSLETGRNTEAFF

D gene: -
J gene: TRBJ2-6
V gene: TRBV28
clone size: once
CDR3 DNA: TGTGCCAGCAGTTCGCCCAGGTCTGGGGCCAACGTCCTGACTTTC
CDR3 protein: CASSSPRSGANVLTF

D gene: TRBD2
J gene: TRBJ2-7
V gene: TRBV15
clone size: -
CDR3 DNA: TGTGCCACCAGCAGAGCAAGCGGGGGTGCCTACGAGCAGTACTTC
CDR3 protein: CATSRASGGAYEQYF

D gene: -
J gene: TRBJ2-7
V gene: TRBV5-1
clone size: -
CDR3 DNA: TGCGCCAGCAGCTTAGCGCAAACCGGGACATCCTACGAGCAGTACTTC
CDR3 protein: CASSLAQTGTSYEQYF

D gene: TRBD1
J gene: TRBJ1-2
V gene: TRBV12-3/TRBV12-4
clone size: few
CDR3 DNA: TGTGCCAGCAGTTTGGGGACAGGGTTAGGCTACACCTTC
CDR3 protein: CASSLGTGLGYTF

D gene: -
J gene: TRBJ2-7
V gene: TRBV11-2
clone size: -
CDR3 DNA: TGTGCCAGCAGCTCCACCAGGGGAACCTACGAGCAGTACTTC
CDR3 protein: CASSSTRGTYEQYF

D gene: -
J gene: TRBJ1-5
V gene: TRBV18
clone size: -
CDR3 DNA: TGTGCCAGCTCACCGTTTCTCGATCAGCCCCAGCATTTT
CDR3 protein: CASSPFLDQPQHF

D gene: -
J gene: TRBJ1-5
V gene: TRBV19
clone size: few
CDR3 DNA: TGTGCCAGTAGTATCTCGGACAGCAGCAATCAGCCCCAGCATTTT
CDR3 protein: CASSISDSSNQPQHF

D gene: -
J gene: TRBJ2-3
V gene: TRBV5-1
clone size: -
CDR3 DNA: TGCGCCAGCAGCTTGGGCAATACCAAAGTAGCAGATACGCAGTATTTT
CDR3 protein: CASSLGNTKVADTQYF

D gene: -
J gene: TRBJ1-1
V gene: TRBV7-3
clone size: -
CDR3 DNA: TGTGCCAGCAGCTTAACCGTCGGGGTTGAAGCTTTCTTT
CDR3 protein: CASSLTVGVEAFF

D gene: TRBD1
J gene: TRBJ1-4
V gene: TRBV5-1
clone size: once
CDR3 DNA: TGCGCCAGCAGCTTGACAGGGGTCCATAATGAAAAACTGTTTTTT
CDR3 protein: CASSLTGVHNEKLFF

D gene: TRBD2
J gene: TRBJ2-5
V gene: TRBV28
clone size: -
CDR3 DNA: TGTGCCAGCTCTAGCGGGAGCGGTGAGACCCAGTACTTC
CDR3 protein: CASSSGSGETQYF

D gene: -
J gene: TRBJ1-5
V gene: TRBV15
clone size: -
CDR3 DNA: TGTGCCACCAGCAGAGAGGGCAGAACCAGGGTCAATCAGCCCCAGCATTTT
CDR3 protein: CATSREGRTRVNQPQHF

D gene: -
J gene: TRBJ2-2
V gene: TRBV5-1
clone size: -
CDR3 DNA: TGCGCCAGCAGCTTGGATGGGGGCCACACCGGGGAGCTGTTTTTT
CDR3 protein: CASSLDGGHTGELFF

D gene: TRBD1
J gene: TRBJ1-5
V gene: TRBV6-5
clone size: -
CDR3 DNA: TGTGCCAGCAGCCGACAGGGGGCGCGCCAGCCCCAGCATTTT
CDR3 protein: CASSRQGARQPQHF